This T cell receptor (beta chain) comes out of a study of shared clonotypes between healthy human individuals. Broader study findings: In general, naive subsets displayed greater estimated richness than memory subsets did.

CDR1 and CDR2 (germline): MNHEY, SVGAGI. The CDR3 is 15 residues long. Trimming removed 2 bases from V and 0 bases from J, with 11 bases in between. DNA at approximately 200 ng, around 30,000 T cell genomes, went into sorted-subset replicate PCRs. TCRdb's copy holds only in-frame clones and misses some; the assay was immunoSEQ multiplex PCR. Of around 2,000,000 clones in the sample, 95% were seen once. On this clone itself: Its antigen is undetermined.

This chain links TRBV6-5 with TRBJ2-7; D might be TRBD1 or TRBD2, each matching 5 bases. The sample taken for sequencing was naive CD4+ T cells sorted from blood. Subset: CD45RA+ positively selected. The receptor's source is a man in his late teens or twenties in good health. The CDR3 protein is CASSYEGSSSYEQYF. The CDR3 coding sequence is TGTGCCAGCAGTTACGAGGGGTCCAGCTCCTACGAGCAGTACTTC.